One sample yielded the 15 T cell receptor beta chains listed below, sequenced in a study of T cell responses to AZD1222 COVID-19 vaccine (dated by TCRdb to the early 2020s). The sample's time point label, decoded: baseline before first vaccination. Receptor amplification or capture employed the immunoSEQ multiplex PCR assay. TCRdb re-hosts the immuneACCESS table, in-frame sequences only. Its copies lack some clones; in the studies checked, an unresolved V gene accounts for under half of them, and the cause for the rest is not known. The sample table records some 89,000 clones; 89% of these occur just once. The top ten clones comprise about 2% of the sample. Material: peripheral blood, obtained on day 0 of AZD1222 vaccination. These TCRs come from an adult in good health.

This chain connects TRBV11-2 to TRBJ2-5; 9 bases are a match to TRBD1. The length of the CDR3 is 15 residues. Looked up from germline, CDR1 is SGHAT and CDR2 is FQNNGV. J gave up 1 base and V 5 bases, and 5 bases lay outside the gene matches. Written as DNA, the CDR3 is TGTGCCAGCAGCGATTACAGGGGGCGCCAAGAGACCCAGTACTTC. Encoded protein: CASSDYRGRQETQYF. The full variable domain, with the rest looked up from reference TRBV11-2 and TRBJ2-5, is EAGVAQSPRYKIIEKRQSVAFWCNPISGHATLYWYQQILGQGPKLLIQFQNNGVVDDSQLPKDRFSAERLKGVDSTLKIQPAKLEDSAVYLCASSDYRGRQETQYFGPGTRLLVL.

The chain recombines TRBV27 with TRBJ2-3, with D perhaps TRBD1 or TRBD2 (5 bases each). Germline V gene data show CDR1 as MNHEY and CDR2 as SMNVEV (reference sequence). The germline V and J ends were trimmed by 0 bases and 0 bases, with 16 bases remaining between them. The CDR3 sequence is 18 residues long. The CDR3, as DNA: TGTGCCAGCAGTTTATCGACCCCCGGGGCACCTAGCACAGATACGCAGTATTTT. It codes for CASSLSTPGAPSTDTQYF.

The rearrangement joins TRBV29-1 to TRBJ1-3; a weak D match, TRBD1 (5 bases). The V end lost 6 bases, the J end lost 2 bases, and 14 bases lay between the germline ends. The CDR3 spans 14 residues. Germline V gene lookup returns CDR1 SQVTM and CDR2 ANQGSEA. The DNA for the CDR3 is TGCAGCGTCTTACCTGGACAAGCTGGAAACACCATATATTTT. This sequence encodes CSVLPGQAGNTIYF.

The chain links TRBV30 to TRBJ1-6; perhaps TRBD1 as D (5 bases). Germline CDR1 GTSNPN, CDR2 SVGIG (reference sequence). The ends were cut back, 2 bases at V and 5 bases at J, with 10 bases in the middle. The CDR3 runs to 14 residues. CDR3 loop: CAWSFGTDNSPLHF. DNA for the CDR3: TGTGCCTGGAGTTTTGGGACCGATAATTCACCCCTCCACTTT.

The genes are TRBV28 and TRBJ1-4; D not certain. The germline V and J ends were trimmed by 5 bases and 1 base, with 8 bases remaining between them. The CDR3 runs to 14 residues. Germline CDR1 is MDHEN and CDR2 is SYDVKM. DNA of the CDR3: TGTGCCAGCAGTACCACGGGAACTAATGAAAAACTGTTTTTT. Translated, it gives CASSTTGTNEKLFF. Combining the CDR3 with reference TRBV28 and TRBJ1-4 gives the whole variable domain DVKVTQSSRYLVKRTGEKVFLECVQDMDHENMFWYRQDPGLGLRLIYFSYDVKMKEKGDIPEGYSVSREKKERFSLILESASTNQTSMYLCASSTTGTNEKLFFGSGTQLSVL.

The V and J genes are TRBV6-5 and TRBJ1-2; 7 positions match TRBD1. Germline trimming cut 5 bases from V and 2 bases from J; bases unmatched to any gene: 5. Germline V gives CDR1 MNHEY, CDR2 SVGAGI. This CDR3 contains 14 residues. The CDR3 DNA reads as TGTGCCAGCAGTCGGGACAGTCTAAACTATGGCTACACCTTC. It is translated as CASSRDSLNYGYTF.

The genes are TRBV6-2 or TRBV6-3 and TRBJ1-2; no clear D gene. Germline loops: CDR1 MNHEY, CDR2 SVGEGT. The CDR3 sequence is 11 residues long. Trimming cost V 3 bases and J 5 bases, with 4 bases left between them. CDR3 in amino acids: CASSYQYGYTF. The DNA of the CDR3 is TGTGCCAGCAGTTATCAATATGGCTACACCTTC.

V usage is TRBV14 and J usage is TRBJ2-1; maybe TRBD1 (6 bases). V was shortened by 3 bases and J by 0 bases, with 12 bases between the two germline ends. This CDR3 comprises 16 residues. The germline V gene has CDR1 SGHDN and CDR2 FVKESK. DNA for the CDR3: TGTGCCAGCAGCCAGGGTAGGGGGAACTCCTACAATGAGCAGTTCTTC. Its translation: CASSQGRGNSYNEQFF.

CDR3 coding DNA: TGTGCCTGGACCTCTGCGAGGGGCCCGAACACTGAAGCTTTCTTT. Its translation is CAWTSARGPNTEAFF. This chain connects TRBV30 to TRBJ1-1; a possible D gene is TRBD1 (5 bases). In germline, CDR1 is GTSNPN, CDR2 SVGIG (reference sequence). V lost 4 bases, J lost 1 base, and 16 bases lay in between. This CDR3 region has 15 residues.

This chain connects TRBV19 to TRBJ2-7; 9 bases map to TRBD1. J was trimmed by 2 bases and V by 5 bases; bases with no gene match: 7. Germline CDR1 and CDR2: LNHDA and SQIVND (reference sequence). The CDR3 has 15 residues. The CDR3 region is CASSSPGQGAYEQYF. The DNA of the CDR3 is TGTGCCAGTAGTTCTCCGGGACAGGGTGCCTACGAGCAGTACTTC.

The rearrangement joins TRBV19 to TRBJ2-1; 11 nucleotides match TRBD1. The CDR3 runs 16 residues. V lost 4 bases, J lost 6 bases, and 8 bases stayed unmatched. The germline gives CDR1 LNHDA, CDR2 SQIVND (reference sequence). CDR3: CASSRTGGASGNEQFF. The CDR3 nucleotides read TGTGCCAGTAGTAGGACAGGGGGCGCCTCGGGCAATGAGCAGTTCTTC.

The chain employs TRBV20-1 and TRBJ2-6, with 8 bases matching TRBD1. V lost 3 bases, J lost 2 bases, and 3 bases stayed unmatched. This CDR3 comprises 15 residues. Germline CDR1 reads DFQATT; CDR2 reads SNEGSKA (reference sequence). The CDR3 here is CSASHRGTGANVLTF. The CDR3 DNA reads as TGCAGTGCTAGTCACAGGGGGACTGGGGCCAACGTCCTGACTTTC.

This clone appeared once. This rearrangement joins TRBV7-9 to TRBJ2-3; D call uncertain. Trimming left V 4 bases short and J 3 bases short, with 2 bases between. Germline lookup yields CDR1 SEHNR and CDR2 FQNEAQ (reference sequence). The CDR3 runs 11 residues. The CDR3 nucleotides are TGTGCCAGCAGCTGGACAGATACGCAGTATTTT. Protein sequence: CASSWTDTQYF.

V gene TRBV6-2 or TRBV6-3 combines with J gene TRBJ2-1; 9 nucleotides align to TRBD2. This CDR3 comprises 16 residues. Germline V gives CDR1 MNHEY, CDR2 SVGEGT. V was clipped by 5 bases and J by 1 base; unmatched bases: 6. This CDR3 is CASSARLAASYNEQFF. CDR3 DNA sequence: TGTGCCAGCAGTGCCCGACTAGCGGCTTCCTACAATGAGCAGTTCTTC.

V and J are TRBV13 and TRBJ2-1; D is unresolved. The CDR3 spans 16 residues. CDR1 is PRHDT, CDR2 FYEKMQ, per germline (reference sequence). Between the trimmed V and J ends, which lost 4 bases and 4 bases, there was a span of 17 bases. In DNA, the CDR3 is TGTGCCAGCAGCTCCGTCGACCGTCTTAGTTACAATGAGCAGTTCTTC. Translated: CASSSVDRLSYNEQFF.